This TCR beta chain is drawn from a study of cytomegalovirus exposure and HLA in healthy donors. Findings of the study overall: Researchers reported in a later analysis that a missense DCLRE1C variant was tied to TCR beta V- and J-gene trimming. In a later analysis, productive TCRs from donors in an Asian-associated ancestry cluster reportedly carried fewer N-insertions than the cohort mean.

Each of the donors was a healthy bone marrow donor. To note about this clone: Its target is not known.

There are 14 residues in the CDR3. The V and J ends lost 5 bases and 7 bases respectively, with 17 bases between them. The germline gives CDR1 SQVTM, CDR2 ANQGSEA. Researchers ran the PCR with 60 Vbeta and 13 Jbeta primers. TCRdb's copy holds only in-frame clones and misses some; the assay was immunoSEQ multiplex PCR. The sample holds under 150,000 clones, 80% seen once. This clonotype was sampled from a male donor in good health and CMV-seronegative. Sequenced input: PBMCs. The chain joins TRBV29-1 to TRBJ1-4; D perhaps matches TRBD1 (5 bases). CDR3: CSVPGAGTGEKLFF. The DNA for the CDR3 is TGCAGCGTTCCCGGGGCAGGGACTGGTGAAAAACTGTTTTTT.